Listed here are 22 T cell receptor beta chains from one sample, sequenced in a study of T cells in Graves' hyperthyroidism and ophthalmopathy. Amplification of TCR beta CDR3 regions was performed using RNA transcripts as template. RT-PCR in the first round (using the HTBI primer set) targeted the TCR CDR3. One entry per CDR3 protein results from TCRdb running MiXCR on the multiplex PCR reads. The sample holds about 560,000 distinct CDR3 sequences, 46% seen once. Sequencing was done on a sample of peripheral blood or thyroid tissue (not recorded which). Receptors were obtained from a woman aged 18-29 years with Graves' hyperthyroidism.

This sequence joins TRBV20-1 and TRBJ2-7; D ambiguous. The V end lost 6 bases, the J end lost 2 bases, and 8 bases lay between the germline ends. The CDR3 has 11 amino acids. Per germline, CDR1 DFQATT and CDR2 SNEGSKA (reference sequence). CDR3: CSAPGTYEQYF. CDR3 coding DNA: TGCAGTGCCCCCGGAACCTACGAGCAGTACTTC.

The CDR3 DNA follows: TGTGCCAGCAGCTCCGGGACAGTCATGAACACTGAAGCTTTCTTT. Its translation is CASSSGTVMNTEAFF. The rearrangement links TRBV7-2 to TRBJ1-1, with 7 bases identical to TRBD1. V dropped 4 bases and J dropped 0; count of bases not matched to a gene: 5. There are 15 residues in the CDR3. The germline V gene has CDR1 SGHTA and CDR2 FQGNSA.

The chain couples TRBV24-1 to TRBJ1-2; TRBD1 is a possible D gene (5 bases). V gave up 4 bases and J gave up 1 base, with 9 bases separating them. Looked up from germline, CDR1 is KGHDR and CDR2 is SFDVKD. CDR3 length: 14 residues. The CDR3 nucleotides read TGTGCCACCAGTGAGGACGGACATAACTATGGCTACACCTTC. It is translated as CATSEDGHNYGYTF.

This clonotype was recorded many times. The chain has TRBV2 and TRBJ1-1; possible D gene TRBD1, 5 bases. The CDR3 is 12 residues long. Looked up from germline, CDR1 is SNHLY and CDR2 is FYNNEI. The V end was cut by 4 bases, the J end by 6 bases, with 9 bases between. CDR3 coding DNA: TGTGCCAGCAGTGGTGACAGATCTGAAGCTTTCTTT. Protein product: CASSGDRSEAFF.

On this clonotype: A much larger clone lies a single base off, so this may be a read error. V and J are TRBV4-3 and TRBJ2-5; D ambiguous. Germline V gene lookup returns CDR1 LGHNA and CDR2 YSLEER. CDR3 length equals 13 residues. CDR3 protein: CPSSQATLETQYF. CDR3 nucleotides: TGCCCCAGCAGCCAGGCGACGTTGGAGACCCAGTACTTC.

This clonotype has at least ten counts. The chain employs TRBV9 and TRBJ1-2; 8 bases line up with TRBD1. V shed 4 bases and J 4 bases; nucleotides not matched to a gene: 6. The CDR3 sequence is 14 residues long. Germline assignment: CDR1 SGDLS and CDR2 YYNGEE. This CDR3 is CASSYGTGGYGYTF. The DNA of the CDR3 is TGTGCCAGCAGCTACGGGACAGGTGGCTATGGCTACACCTTC.

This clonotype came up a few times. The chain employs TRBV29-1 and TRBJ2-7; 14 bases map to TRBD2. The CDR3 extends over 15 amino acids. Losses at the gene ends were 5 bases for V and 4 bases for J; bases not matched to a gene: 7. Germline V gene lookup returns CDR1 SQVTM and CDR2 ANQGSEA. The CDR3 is CSVTRTSGRWYEQYF. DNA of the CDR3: TGCAGCGTTACCCGGACTAGCGGGAGGTGGTACGAGCAGTACTTC.

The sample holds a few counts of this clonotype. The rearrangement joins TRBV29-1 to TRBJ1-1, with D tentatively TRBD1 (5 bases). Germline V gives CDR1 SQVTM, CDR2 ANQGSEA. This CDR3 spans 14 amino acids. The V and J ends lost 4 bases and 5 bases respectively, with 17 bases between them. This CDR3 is CSVVERGGGTEAFF. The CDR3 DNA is TGCAGCGTTGTAGAGCGCGGGGGAGGGACTGAAGCTTTCTTT.

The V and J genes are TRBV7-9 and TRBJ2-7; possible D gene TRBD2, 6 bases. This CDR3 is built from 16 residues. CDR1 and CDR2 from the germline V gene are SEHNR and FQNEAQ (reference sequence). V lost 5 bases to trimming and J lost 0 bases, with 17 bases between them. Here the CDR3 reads CASSRGGGADSYEQYF. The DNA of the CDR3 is TGTGCCAGCAGCCGAGGCGGCGGGGCGGACTCCTACGAGCAGTACTTC. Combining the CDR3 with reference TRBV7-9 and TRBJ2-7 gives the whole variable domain DTGVSQNPRHKITKRGQNVTFRCDPISEHNRLYWYRQTLGQGPEFLTYFQNEAQLEKSRLLSDRFSAERPKGSFSTLEIQRTEQGDSAMYLCASSRGGGADSYEQYFGPGTRLTVT.

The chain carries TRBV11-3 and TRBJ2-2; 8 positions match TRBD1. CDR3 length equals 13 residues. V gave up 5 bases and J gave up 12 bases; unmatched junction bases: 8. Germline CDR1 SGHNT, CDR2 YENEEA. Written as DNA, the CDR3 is TGTGCCAGCAGCGGAATCGGACAGGGTCAGCTGTTTTTT. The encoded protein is CASSGIGQGQLFF.

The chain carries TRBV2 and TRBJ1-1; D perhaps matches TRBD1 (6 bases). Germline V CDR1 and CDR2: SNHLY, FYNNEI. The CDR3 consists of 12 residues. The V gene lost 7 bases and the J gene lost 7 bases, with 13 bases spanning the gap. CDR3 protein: CASNREVGEAFF. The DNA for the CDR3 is TGTGCCAGCAACAGGGAGGTGGGTGAAGCTTTCTTT. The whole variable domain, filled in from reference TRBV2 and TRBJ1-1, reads EPEVTQTPSHQVTQMGQEVILRCVPISNHLYFYWYRQILGQKVEFLVSFYNNEISEKSEIFDDQFSVERPDGSNFTLKIRSTKLEDSAMYFCASNREVGEAFFGQGTRLTVV.

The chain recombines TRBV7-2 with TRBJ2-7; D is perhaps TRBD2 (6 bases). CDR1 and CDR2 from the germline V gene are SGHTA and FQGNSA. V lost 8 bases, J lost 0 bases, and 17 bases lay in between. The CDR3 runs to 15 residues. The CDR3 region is CASLVGDSRSYEQYF. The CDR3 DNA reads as TGTGCCAGCCTAGTGGGGGACTCCCGCTCCTACGAGCAGTACTTC.

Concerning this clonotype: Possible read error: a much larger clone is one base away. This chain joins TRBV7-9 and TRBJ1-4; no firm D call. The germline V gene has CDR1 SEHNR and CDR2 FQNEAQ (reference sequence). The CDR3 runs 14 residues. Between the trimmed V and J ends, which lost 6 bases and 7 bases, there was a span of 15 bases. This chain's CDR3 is CASRRALEGEKLFF. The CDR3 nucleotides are TGTGCCAGCAGAAGGGCCCTGGAGGGTGAAAAACTGTTTTTT.

The CDR3 bases are TGTGCCTGGAGGACTAGGGTCACTGAAGCTTTCTTT. Translation: CAWRTRVTEAFF. The chain couples TRBV30 to TRBJ1-1, with no clear D. Germline CDR1 and CDR2: GTSNPN and SVGIG (reference sequence). The CDR3 covers 12 residues. V shed 3 bases and J shed 4 bases, with 9 bases lying between them.

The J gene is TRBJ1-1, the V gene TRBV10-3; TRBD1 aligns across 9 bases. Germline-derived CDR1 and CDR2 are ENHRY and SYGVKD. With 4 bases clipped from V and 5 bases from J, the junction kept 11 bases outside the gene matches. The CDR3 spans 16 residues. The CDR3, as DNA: TGTGCCATCAGTGGCGGACAGGGGACAGGGAGGACTGAAGCTTTCTTT. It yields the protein CAISGGQGTGRTEAFF.

CDR3 nucleotide sequence: TGCGCCAGCAGCTTTTGGGAGCGGGAGCAAGCAGATACGCAGTATTTT. Translation gives CASSFWEREQADTQYF. The V call is TRBV5-1, the J call TRBJ2-3; 8 nucleotides agree with TRBD2. Germline assignment: CDR1 SGHRS and CDR2 YFSETQ. The V segment lost 2 bases and the J segment 4 bases; nucleotides outside the gene matches: 9. The CDR3 is 16 residues long. Combining the CDR3 with reference TRBV5-1 and TRBJ2-3 gives the whole variable domain KAGVTQTPRYLIKTRGQQVTLSCSPISGHRSVSWYQQTPGQGLQFLFEYFSETQRNKGNFPGRFSGRQFSNSRSEMNVSTLELGDSALYLCASSFWEREQADTQYFGPGTRLTVL.

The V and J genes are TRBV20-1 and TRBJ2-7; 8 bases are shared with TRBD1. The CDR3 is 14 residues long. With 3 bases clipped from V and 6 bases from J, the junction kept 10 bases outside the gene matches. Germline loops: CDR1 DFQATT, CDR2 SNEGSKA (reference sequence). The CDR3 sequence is CSARSGGFSGEQYF. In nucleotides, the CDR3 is TGCAGTGCTAGGTCAGGGGGCTTTTCTGGCGAGCAGTACTTC.

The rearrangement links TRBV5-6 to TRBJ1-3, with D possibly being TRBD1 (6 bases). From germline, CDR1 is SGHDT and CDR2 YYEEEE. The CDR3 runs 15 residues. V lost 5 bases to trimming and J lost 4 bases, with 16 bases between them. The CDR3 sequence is CASSTFTGLGNTIYF. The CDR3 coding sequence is TGTGCCAGCAGTACCTTCACAGGGTTAGGAAACACCATATATTTT.

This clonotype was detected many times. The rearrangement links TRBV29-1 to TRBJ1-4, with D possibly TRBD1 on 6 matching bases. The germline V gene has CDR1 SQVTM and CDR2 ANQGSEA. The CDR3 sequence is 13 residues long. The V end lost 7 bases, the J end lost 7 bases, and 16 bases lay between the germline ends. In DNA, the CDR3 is TGCAGCGCGGCAACAGGGATTGGTGAAAAACTGTTTTTT. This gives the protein CSAATGIGEKLFF.

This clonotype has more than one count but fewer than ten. CDR3 loop: CASRQRQDRSSYEQYF. The CDR3 DNA follows: TGTGCCAGCAGACAAAGGCAGGACAGGAGCTCCTACGAGCAGTACTTC. The chain links TRBV7-6 to TRBJ2-7; 7 bases agree with TRBD1. The germline CDR1 and CDR2 sequences are SGHVS and FNYEAQ. V was pared by 6 bases and J by 0 bases, with 11 bases of the junction left unmatched. The CDR3 sequence is 16 residues long.

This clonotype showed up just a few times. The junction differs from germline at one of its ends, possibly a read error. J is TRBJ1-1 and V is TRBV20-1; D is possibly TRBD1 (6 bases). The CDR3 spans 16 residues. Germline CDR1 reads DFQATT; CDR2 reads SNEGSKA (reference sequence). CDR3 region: CSARDHLRGVGTEAFF. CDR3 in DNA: TGCAGTGCTCGAGACCATCTTAGGGGGGTCGGCACTGAAGCTTTCTTT.

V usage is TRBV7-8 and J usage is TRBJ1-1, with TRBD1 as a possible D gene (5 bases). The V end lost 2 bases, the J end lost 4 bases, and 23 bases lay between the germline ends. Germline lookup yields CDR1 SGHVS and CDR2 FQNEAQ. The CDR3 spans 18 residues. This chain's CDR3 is CASSLNRWRLQLGTEAFF. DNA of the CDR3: TGTGCCAGCAGCTTAAACAGGTGGAGGTTACAGTTAGGCACTGAAGCTTTCTTT.